Below, 8 T cell receptor beta chains from the same sample are listed, as sequenced in a study of T cell repertoires in cytomegalovirus infection. TCRdb reanalysed the reads using MiXCR and keeps one entry per CDR3 protein. The sample holds roughly 280,000 distinct CDR3 sequences, roughly an eighth seen once. Sequencing used PBMCs. All receptors derive from a human donor in good health (CMV status not recorded). Some clones in this sample may be carry-over from other donors' samples.

The V call is TRBV5-1, the J call TRBJ2-2, with 11 bases fitting TRBD2. Germline-derived CDR1 and CDR2 are SGHRS and YFSETQ. Losses at the gene ends were 4 bases for V and 1 base for J; bases not matched to a gene: 9. This CDR3 is 18 amino acids long. The CDR3: CASSKAVLAGENTGELFF. The CDR3 bases are TGCGCCAGCAGCAAGGCAGTACTAGCGGGGGAGAACACCGGGGAGCTGTTTTTT.

This clonotype was seen a few times. The CDR3 sequence: CASSRTGPGSNQPQHF. CDR3 coding DNA: TGTGCCAGCAGTCGGACAGGGCCGGGGAGCAATCAGCCCCAGCATTTT. This chain connects TRBV12-3 or TRBV12-4 to TRBJ1-5, with 8 positions matching TRBD1. With V trimmed by 5 bases and J by 1 base, 7 bases remained unmatched. The CDR3 extends over 16 amino acids.

In its sample, this clonotype was seen a few times. The chain uses TRBV5-6 and TRBJ2-5; D possibly corresponds to TRBD2 (6 bases). Trimming took off 5 bases at V and 4 bases at J, with 12 bases between the two ends. The CDR3 contains 13 residues. The germline V gene has CDR1 SGHDT and CDR2 YYEEEE. The CDR3 region is CASSPVGGETQYF. CDR3 nucleotide sequence: TGTGCCAGCAGTCCCGTGGGGGGAGAGACCCAGTACTTC.

This clonotype was observed a handful of times. The chain joins TRBV6-2 or TRBV6-3 to TRBJ1-5; D remains unclear. CDR3 length equals 16 residues. Germline-derived CDR1 and CDR2 are MNHEY and SVGEGT. Trimming shortened V by 6 bases and J by 4 bases, and 19 bases separated the two germline ends. DNA of the CDR3: TGTGCCAGCAGCCGTCCCGGTAGGGCCGGAAATCAGCCCCAGCATTTT. It yields the protein CASSRPGRAGNQPQHF.

This clonotype was detected ten times or more. The chain is built from TRBV20-1 and TRBJ2-3, with 7 bases lining up with TRBD2. The J segment lost 1 base and the V segment lost 6 bases, leaving 4 bases of the junction unmatched. This CDR3 spans 13 amino acids. CDR1 DFQATT and CDR2 SNEGSKA come from the germline V gene (reference sequence). CDR3 amino acids: CSATTSGTDTQYF. The DNA of the CDR3 is TGCAGTGCAACTACTAGCGGCACAGATACGCAGTATTTT.

The rearrangement uses TRBV27 and TRBJ1-1, with D uncertain. The V and J ends lost 5 bases and 0 bases respectively, with 13 bases between them. The CDR3 consists of 15 residues. Germline CDR1 is MNHEY and CDR2 is SMNVEV (reference sequence). The DNA for the CDR3 is TGTGCCAGCAGTCCCTACGAGGGCTTGAACACTGAAGCTTTCTTT. Translation: CASSPYEGLNTEAFF.

This clonotype was counted at least ten times. This rearrangement joins TRBV20-1 to TRBJ1-1, with D uncertain. CDR1 is DFQATT and CDR2 is SNEGSKA in the germline V gene (reference sequence). Trimming took off 3 bases at V and 10 bases at J, with 9 bases between the two ends. The CDR3 runs to 10 residues. CDR3 nucleotide sequence: TGCAGTGCTAGGAGGGCGGGAGCTTTCTTT. Its translation: CSARRAGAFF.

This rearrangement joins TRBV2 to TRBJ1-5; 8 bases are shared with TRBD1. The CDR3 loop spans 13 amino acids. J gave up 6 bases and V 6 bases, and 4 bases lay outside the gene matches. Germline V lookup: CDR1 SNHLY, CDR2 FYNNEI. The CDR3 DNA follows: TGTGCCAGCAGGGACAGGGAAGGTCAGCCCCAGCATTTT. As protein: CASRDREGQPQHF. The complete variable domain, with remaining parts taken from reference TRBV2 and TRBJ1-5, reads EPEVTQTPSHQVTQMGQEVILRCVPISNHLYFYWYRQILGQKVEFLVSFYNNEISEKSEIFDDQFSVERPDGSNFTLKIRSTKLEDSAMYFCASRDREGQPQHFGDGTRLSIL.